This T cell receptor beta chain was obtained from a study of CD8 T cells in Susac syndrome. Study conclusions and caveats: The study recognized that the number of individuals in its TCR sequencing and HLA analysis was relatively small.

Trimming took 0 bases from V and 11 from J, leaving 19 bases between them. The CDR3 is 14 amino acids. The germline V gene encodes CDR1 DFQATT and CDR2 SNEGSKA (reference sequence). This clonotype was detected only once. Its antigen is not known. Reverse transcription used roughly 0.45 to 1 ug RNA and random hexamers. TCRdb re-called the immunoSEQ multiplex PCR reads with MiXCR, one entry per CDR3 protein. The repertoire has around 280,000 distinct CDR3 sequences, 85% of them found once; the top ten carry approximately 0.11%. The T cells that were sequenced for TCR beta were CD8+ and CD4+ cells from blood. The multiple sclerosis controls were treatment-naive patients with relapsing-remitting disease that was stable or active.

This TCR derives from a human donor with multiple sclerosis. The V and J genes are TRBV20-1 and TRBJ1-1; D might be TRBD1 (5 bases). The sample comprised CD8+ T cells from PBMCs. The CDR3 DNA is TGCAGTGCTAGAGACAGGGTCCGGCACCTTGGCGCTTTCTTT. Residues: CSARDRVRHLGAFF.